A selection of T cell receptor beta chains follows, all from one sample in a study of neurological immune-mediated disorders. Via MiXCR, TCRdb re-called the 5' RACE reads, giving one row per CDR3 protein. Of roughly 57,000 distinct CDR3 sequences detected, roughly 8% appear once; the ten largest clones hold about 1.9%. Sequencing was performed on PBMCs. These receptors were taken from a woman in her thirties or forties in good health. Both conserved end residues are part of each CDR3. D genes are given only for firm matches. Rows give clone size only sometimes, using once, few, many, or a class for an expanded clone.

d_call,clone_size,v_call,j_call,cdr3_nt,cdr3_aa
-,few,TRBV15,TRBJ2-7,TGTGCCACCCAGCAGGCCGGCGAGCAGTACTTC,CATQQAGEQYF
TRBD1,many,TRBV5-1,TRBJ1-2,TGCGCCAGCAGCTTGCTGGGGACAGGGGATGGCTACACCTTC,CASSLLGTGDGYTF
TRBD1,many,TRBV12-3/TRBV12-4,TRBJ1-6,TGTGCCAGCAGCCCGACAGGGGGCAGGAGAAATTCACCCCTCCACTTT,CASSPTGGRRNSPLHF
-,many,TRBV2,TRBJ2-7,TGTGCCAGCATCCTGACGGCTACCTACGAGCAGTACTTC,CASILTATYEQYF
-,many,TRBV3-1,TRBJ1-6,TGTGCCAGCAGCCAGGGGAGAAATTCACCCCTCCACTTT,CASSQGRNSPLHF
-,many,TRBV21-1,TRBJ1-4,TGTGCCAGCAGCAAAGATCAGGACCCCCTTGGAAAACTGTTTTTT,CASSKDQDPLGKLFF
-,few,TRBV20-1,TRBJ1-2,TGCAGTGCTAGAAGAAACAGGGAAGTCAATGGCTACACCTTC,CSARRNREVNGYTF
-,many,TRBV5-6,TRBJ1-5,TGTGCCAGCAGCCCGGGGGGAGTCCGTCAGCCCCAGCATTTT,CASSPGGVRQPQHF
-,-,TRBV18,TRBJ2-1,TGTGCCAGCTCACCAAAATTTCATCAGGTATCCAACGGGAATGAGCAGTTCTTC,CASSPKFHQVSNGNEQFF
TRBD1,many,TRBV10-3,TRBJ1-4,TGTGCCATCAGGGGGACAGCAACTAATGAAAAACTGTTTTTT,CAIRGTATNEKLFF
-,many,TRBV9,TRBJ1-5,TGTGCCTGTTGCCGGGGGGCGCTGGGAAACAATCAGCCCCAGCATTTT,CACCRGALGNNQPQHF
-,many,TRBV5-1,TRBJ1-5,TGCGCCAGCAGCTTGGGGACAGACAATCAGCCCCAGCATTTT,CASSLGTDNQPQHF
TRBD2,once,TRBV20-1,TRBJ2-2,TGCAGTGCTAGAGATGCTAGCGGGGGGACCGGGGAGCTGTTTTTT,CSARDASGGTGELFF
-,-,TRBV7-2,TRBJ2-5,TGTGCCAGGAGCCCCGGGGGACACCGCAAGGAGACCCAGTACTTC,CARSPGGHRKETQYF
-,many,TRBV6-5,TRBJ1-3,TGTGCCAGCAGTTACTCAGCAGGGCTTCACTCTGGAAACACCATATATTTT,CASSYSAGLHSGNTIYF
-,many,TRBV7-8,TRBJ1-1,TGTGCCAGCTCTCCCATCGGGTTGAACACTGAAGCTTTCTTT,CASSPIGLNTEAFF
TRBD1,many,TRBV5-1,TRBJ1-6,TGCGCCAGCAGCCGTACCGGGACAGCGGTTCGCCCCCTCCACTTT,CASSRTGTAVRPLHF
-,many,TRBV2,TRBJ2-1,TGTGCCAGCACCCCTGAGCAGGGAAAGATCTTC,CASTPEQGKIF
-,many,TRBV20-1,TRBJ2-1,TGCAGTGCTGCCGGAGGGCCCGACAATGAGCAGTTCTTC,CSAAGGPDNEQFF
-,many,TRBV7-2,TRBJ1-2,TGTGCCAGCAGCTTATACCAGGGAAACTATGGCTACACCTTC,CASSLYQGNYGYTF
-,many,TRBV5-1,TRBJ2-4,TGCGCCAGCAAGGAGACGTCTAAAAACATTCAGTACTTC,CASKETSKNIQYF
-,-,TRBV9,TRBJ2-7,TGTGCCAGGAGCGTAGGCAACAGGGACTACGAGCAGTACTTC,CARSVGNRDYEQYF
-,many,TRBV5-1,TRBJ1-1,TGCGCCAGCAGCTTACTAGACACGTCGAACACTGAAGCTTTCTTT,CASSLLDTSNTEAFF
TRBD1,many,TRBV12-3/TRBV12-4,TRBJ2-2,TGTGCCAGCAGCCCCGGGACAGGGGTCGGGGAGCTGTTTTTT,CASSPGTGVGELFF
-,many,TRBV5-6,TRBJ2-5,TGTGCCAGCAGCCTGGACGAAGAGACCCAGTACTTC,CASSLDEETQYF
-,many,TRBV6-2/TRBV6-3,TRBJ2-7,TGTGCCAGCAGTTATTCGGAGTACGAGCAGTACTTC,CASSYSEYEQYF
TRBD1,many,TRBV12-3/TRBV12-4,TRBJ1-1,TGTGCCAGCAGTTTCTGGGACAGAGCTGAAGCTTTCTTT,CASSFWDRAEAFF
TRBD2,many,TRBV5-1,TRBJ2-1,TGCGCCAGCAGCTTGGCCAACCCGGGAGGGTCGGATGAGCAGTTCTTC,CASSLANPGGSDEQFF
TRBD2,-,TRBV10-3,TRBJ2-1,TGTGCCATCAGTGACCCCGGGACTAGTTACAATGAGCAGTTCTTC,CAISDPGTSYNEQFF
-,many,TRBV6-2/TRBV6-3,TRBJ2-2,TGTGCCAGCAGCCGCTACCTATTCGTGACAGAGAACACCGGGGAGCTGTTTTTT,CASSRYLFVTENTGELFF
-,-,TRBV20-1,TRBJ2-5,TGCAGTGCTATAGGAGAGACTAACGGGGGAGAGACCCAGTACTTC,CSAIGETNGGETQYF
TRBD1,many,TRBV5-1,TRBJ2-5,TGCGCCAGTACGGGACAGGGGGCATCTGGAGAGACCCAGTACTTC,CASTGQGASGETQYF
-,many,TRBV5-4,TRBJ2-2,TGTGCCAGCAGGGACCGGGGCAATGGGGCCGGGGAGCTGTTTTTT,CASRDRGNGAGELFF
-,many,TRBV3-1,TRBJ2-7,TGTGCCAGCAGCCAAGGCAGATTGAGCTCCTACGAGCAGTACTTC,CASSQGRLSSYEQYF
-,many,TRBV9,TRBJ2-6,TGTGCCAGCAGCGTAGCTCGAGGGACCACTGGGGCCAACGTCCTGACTTTC,CASSVARGTTGANVLTF
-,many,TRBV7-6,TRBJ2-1,TGTGCCAGCAGCTACTCCGGGTCCCACGGTGGTGAGCAGTTCTTC,CASSYSGSHGGEQFF
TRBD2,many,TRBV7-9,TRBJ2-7,TGTGCCAGCAGCTCGGGACTAGACGAGCAGTACTTC,CASSSGLDEQYF
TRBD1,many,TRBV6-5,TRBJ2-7,TGTGCCAGCAGTTACTACGGACAGGACTACGAGCAGTACTTC,CASSYYGQDYEQYF
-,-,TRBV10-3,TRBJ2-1,TGTGCCATCGGTGAGTGCCGGAGGGGCTACAATGAGCAGTTCTTC,CAIGECRRGYNEQFF
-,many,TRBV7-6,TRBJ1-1,TGTGCCAGCAGCGCCCAACAGGGCGGTGGCACTGAAGCTTTCTTT,CASSAQQGGGTEAFF
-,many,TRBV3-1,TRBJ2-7,TGTGCCAGCAGCCAAGAAGCAGGTACCAGGGCCTACGAGCAGTACTTC,CASSQEAGTRAYEQYF
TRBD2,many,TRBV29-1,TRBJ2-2,TGCAGCGCCTACTCCGGGGGGACCGGGGAGCTGTTTTTT,CSAYSGGTGELFF
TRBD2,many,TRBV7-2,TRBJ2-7,TGTGCCAGCAGCTTCGGGACTAGCGGGGGGGCAGTCGAAAACGAGCAGTACTTC,CASSFGTSGGAVENEQYF
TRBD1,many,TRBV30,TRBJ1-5,TGTGCCTGGGGGACAGGGGATAACCAGCCCCAGCATTTT,CAWGTGDNQPQHF
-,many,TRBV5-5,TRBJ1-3,TGTGCCAGCAGCTTGGCCCTACTCTCGGGAAACACCATATATTTT,CASSLALLSGNTIYF
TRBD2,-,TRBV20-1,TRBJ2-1,TGCAGTGCTAGAGATTTTAGACGACTAGCGTTCGACAATGAGCAGTTCTTC,CSARDFRRLAFDNEQFF
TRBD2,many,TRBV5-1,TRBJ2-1,TGCGCCAGCAGCTTGGCAACAAGCGGGAGCATCAATGAGCAGTTCTTC,CASSLATSGSINEQFF
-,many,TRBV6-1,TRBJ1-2,TGTGCCAGCAGGGACAGTTCCTATGGCTACACCTTC,CASRDSSYGYTF
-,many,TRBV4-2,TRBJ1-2,TGTGCCAGCAGCCAAGCACTCGGCAGGGGAAACTATGGCTACACCTTC,CASSQALGRGNYGYTF
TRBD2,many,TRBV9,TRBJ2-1,TGTGCCAGCAGCGACTCTAGCGGGGGGCACTCCTACAATGAGCAGTTCTTC,CASSDSSGGHSYNEQFF
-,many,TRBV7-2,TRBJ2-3,TGTGCCAGCAGCTTTACACTACAGGCCTTTTTTAGCACAGATACGCAGTATTTT,CASSFTLQAFFSTDTQYF
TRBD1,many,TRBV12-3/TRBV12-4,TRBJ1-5,TGTGCCAGCAGTTTCAGACAGGGCCTCAATCAGCCCCAGCATTTT,CASSFRQGLNQPQHF
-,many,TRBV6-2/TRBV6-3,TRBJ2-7,TGTGCCAGCAGTGAGAACAGGGAAAACGAGCAGTACTTC,CASSENRENEQYF
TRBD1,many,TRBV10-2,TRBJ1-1,TGCGCCAGCAGTCTGGGACAGGGTTATCTCACTGAAGCTTTCTTT,CASSLGQGYLTEAFF
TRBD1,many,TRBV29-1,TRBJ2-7,TGCAGCGTGAGACCGGACAGGGGAGGCGAGCAGTACTTC,CSVRPDRGGEQYF
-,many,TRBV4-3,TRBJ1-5,TGCGCCAGCAGCCAAGGGCACCCTGGGCAGCCCCAGCATTTT,CASSQGHPGQPQHF
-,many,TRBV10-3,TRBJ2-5,TGTGCCATCAGTGAGTCTCGGGGGCCGGGGGAGACCCAGTACTTC,CAISESRGPGETQYF
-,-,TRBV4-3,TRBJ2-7,TGCGCCAGCAGCCAAGGTGGTCAGGTTAGAAACGAGCAGTACTTC,CASSQGGQVRNEQYF
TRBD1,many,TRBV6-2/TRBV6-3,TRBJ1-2,TGTGCCAGCAGTTACCCCGGGACAGGGTTTGGCTACACCTTC,CASSYPGTGFGYTF
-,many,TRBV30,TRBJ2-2,TGTGCCTGGCAGTACACCGGGGAGCTGTTTTTT,CAWQYTGELFF